The 10 T cell receptor beta chains reported below all come from one sample, sequenced in a study of cytomegalovirus exposure and HLA in healthy donors. 60 Vbeta and 13 Jbeta primers were used in PCR. This table comes from immunoSEQ multiplex PCR, and its TCRdb copy is limited to in-frame clones, with some not included. The sample records under 200,000 clones, 80% to 90% being singletons. The specimen sequenced was PBMCs. Receptor source: a man aged 18 to 29 in good health and CMV-seronegative.

V and J are TRBV6-5 and TRBJ1-5; no firm D call. CDR1 MNHEY and CDR2 SVGAGI come from the germline V gene. V was shortened by 5 bases and J by 0 bases, with 11 bases between the two germline ends. CDR3 length: 15 residues. The CDR3 DNA reads TGTGCCAGCAGTCCCTCCGGTAATAGCAATCAGCCCCAGCATTTT. As protein: CASSPSGNSNQPQHF.

V and J are TRBV5-5 and TRBJ2-7, with 7 positions matching TRBD1. The CDR3 extends over 15 amino acids. Per germline, CDR1 SGHKS and CDR2 YYEKEE (reference sequence). With 4 bases clipped from V and 2 bases from J, the junction kept 9 bases outside the gene matches. The CDR3, as DNA: TGTGCCAGCAGCCTTACCGGGACAGAAGCCTACGAGCAGTACTTC. This gives the protein CASSLTGTEAYEQYF.

V is TRBV9 and J is TRBJ2-3; 16 bases match TRBD2. The CDR3 is made up of 17 amino acids. Trimming took 4 bases from V and 5 from J; bases not matched to a gene: 7. CDR1 and CDR2 from the germline V gene are SGDLS and YYNGEE. The CDR3 nucleotides read TGTGCCAGCAGCACCGGGACTAGCGGGAGGGCCAAAGATACGCAGTATTTT. Amino acid sequence: CASSTGTSGRAKDTQYF.

The V and J genes are TRBV5-1 and TRBJ1-3; weak D call: TRBD1 (6 bases). Germline loops: CDR1 SGHRS, CDR2 YFSETQ. The CDR3 is 15 residues long. V dropped 3 bases and J dropped 1 base, with 11 bases sitting between them. CDR3 sequence (DNA): TGCGCCAGCAGCTCAGAACAGGGTTCTGGAAACACCATATATTTT. It yields the protein CASSSEQGSGNTIYF.

The chain couples TRBV5-1 to TRBJ2-1; 7 nucleotides match TRBD2. CDR1 is SGHRS and CDR2 is YFSETQ in the germline V gene. V gave up 3 bases and J gave up 2 bases; unmatched junction bases: 8. The CDR3 covers 16 residues. CDR3 sequence (DNA): TGCGCCAGCAGCTCGCCTCTAGCGGAACCCTACAATGAGCAGTTCTTC. Translation gives CASSSPLAEPYNEQFF.

The chain joins TRBV6-1 to TRBJ1-2, with D possibly TRBD1 on 6 matching bases. Trimming pared 4 bases from V and 8 bases from J, leaving 20 bases between. The CDR3 has 15 amino acids. CDR1 is MNHNS, CDR2 SASEGT, per germline. CDR3 sequence reads: CASSGRRAGGRGYTF. In nucleotides, the CDR3 is TGTGCCAGCAGTGGGCGTCGGGCGGGGGGCCGGGGCTACACCTTC.

Only a few counts were recorded for this clone. The chain carries TRBV28 and TRBJ2-1; 11 nucleotides agree with TRBD1. CDR3 length: 15 residues. V shed 6 bases and J 6 bases; nucleotides not matched to a gene: 7. The germline V gene encodes CDR1 MDHEN and CDR2 SYDVKM. The CDR3 spells CASRGPGTGGNEQFF. CDR3 DNA sequence: TGTGCCAGCAGGGGTCCCGGGACAGGGGGCAATGAGCAGTTCTTC.

Remarks on this clone: The sample carries other DNA sequences with the same CDR3. The chain has TRBV7-9 and TRBJ1-1; the D is unclear. There are 13 residues in the CDR3. Per germline, CDR1 SEHNR and CDR2 FQNEAQ (reference sequence). V was shortened by 1 base and J by 2 bases, with 5 bases between the two germline ends. The chain's CDR3 is CASSLGRNTEAFF. The DNA for the CDR3 is TGTGCCAGCAGCTTAGGGAGAAACACTGAAGCTTTCTTT.

This chain joins TRBV28 and TRBJ1-1, with D uncertain. This CDR3 is 12 amino acids long. Germline V gives CDR1 MDHEN, CDR2 SYDVKM. V shed 4 bases and J shed 8 bases, with 11 bases lying between them. The CDR3, as DNA: TGTGCCAGCAGTTCCCTAGTCGGGGAAGCTTTCTTT. Residues: CASSSLVGEAFF.

This chain uses TRBV19 with TRBJ2-1; 13 bases line up with TRBD2. The germline CDR1 and CDR2 sequences are LNHDA and SQIVND (reference sequence). This CDR3 is built from 15 residues. The V and J ends lost 1 base and 9 bases, in that order; junction bases with no gene match: 3. CDR3 amino acids: CASSIGLAGGGEQFF. CDR3 coding DNA: TGTGCCAGTAGTATAGGACTAGCGGGGGGTGGTGAGCAGTTCTTC.